This T cell receptor (beta chain) stems from a study of control samples from healthy donors and cancer patients. The repertoire was sequenced with immunoSEQ multiplex PCR; TCRdb's copy has only in-frame clones and lacks some. The sample has fewer than 500,000 clones; about 93% are singletons. CDR3 length: 14 residues. The V end lost 5 bases, the J end lost 0 bases, and 8 bases lay between the germline ends. Germline-derived CDR1 and CDR2 are SGHRS and YFSETQ. The clonotype originates from a man in his forties with head and neck cancer. The gene calls are TRBV5-1 and TRBJ1-4, with unresolved D. The sample consisted of PBMCs. This chain's CDR3 is CASRGQSTNEKLFF. CDR3 DNA sequence: TGCGCCAGCAGAGGGCAGTCAACTAATGAAAAACTGTTTTTT. Using reference TRBV5-1 and TRBJ1-4 for the parts outside the CDR3, the full variable domain is KAGVTQTPRYLIKTRGQQVTLSCSPISGHRSVSWYQQTPGQGLQFLFEYFSETQRNKGNFPGRFSGRQFSNSRSEMNVSTLELGDSALYLCASRGQSTNEKLFFGSGTQLSVL.